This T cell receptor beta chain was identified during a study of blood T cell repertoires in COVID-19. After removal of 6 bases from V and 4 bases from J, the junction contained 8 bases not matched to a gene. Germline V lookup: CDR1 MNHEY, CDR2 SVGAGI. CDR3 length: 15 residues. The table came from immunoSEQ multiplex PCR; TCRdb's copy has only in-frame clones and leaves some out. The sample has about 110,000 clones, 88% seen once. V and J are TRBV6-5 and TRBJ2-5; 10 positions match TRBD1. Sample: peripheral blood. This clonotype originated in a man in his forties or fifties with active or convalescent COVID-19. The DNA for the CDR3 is TGTGCCAGCAGACCGGGACAGGGGAAGGGAGAGACCCAGTACTTC. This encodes CASRPGQGKGETQYF.